The 23 T cell receptor beta chains in this list originate from one sample, sequenced in a study of vaccination effects on CD4 cells after COVID-19. These receptors' targets are unknown. Sequenced by immunoSEQ multiplex PCR; TCRdb stores in-frame clones only, minus some. The sample records 35,000 to 40,000 clones, about 70% being singletons. Isolating CD4+ T cells followed about 11 days of culture. Sequencing was performed on CD4+ T cells from PBMCs cultured without peptide, taken before COVID-19 vaccination. The receptors stem from a human donor who received a COVID-19 vaccine.

The chain combines TRBV28 with TRBJ2-6, with 7 nucleotides matching TRBD1. This CDR3 contains 19 residues. J lost 0 bases, V lost 6 bases, and 14 bases had no gene match. Germline CDR1 reads MDHEN; CDR2 reads SYDVKM. The CDR3 bases are TGTGCCAGCAGCCTACTCCGACAGGGTGTCCCCTCTGGGGCCAACGTCCTGACTTTC. As protein: CASSLLRQGVPSGANVLTF.

The chain is built from TRBV7-2 and TRBJ2-3; 9 bases map to TRBD1. Germline V CDR1 and CDR2: SGHTA, FQGNSA. CDR3 length: 15 amino acids. Trimming at V came to 5 bases and at J to 2 bases, leaving 5 bases not matched to a gene. CDR3 in amino acids: CASSRRTGDTDTQYF. The CDR3, as DNA: TGTGCCAGCAGCAGACGGACAGGGGACACAGATACGCAGTATTTT.

This chain joins TRBV15 and TRBJ1-5, with a possible D match to TRBD1 (5 bases). This CDR3 is built from 15 residues. Germline CDR1 LNHNV, CDR2 YYDKDF (reference sequence). Trimming took 1 base from V and 7 from J, leaving 14 bases between them. CDR3 amino acids: CATSRGEGLRQPQHF. The CDR3 DNA is TGTGCCACCAGCAGAGGGGAGGGGTTGCGACAGCCCCAGCATTTT. Filled out from reference TRBV15 and TRBJ1-5, the complete variable domain reads DAMVIQNPRYQVTQFGKPVTLSCSQTLNHNVMYWYQQKSSQAPKLLFHYYDKDFNNEADTPDNFQSRRPNTSFCFLDIRSPGLGDTAMYLCATSRGEGLRQPQHFGDGTRLSIL.

The rearrangement joins TRBV7-9 to TRBJ1-4; D is undetermined. V lost 5 bases, J lost 0 bases, and 7 bases lay in between. The CDR3 contains 14 residues. Germline lookup yields CDR1 SEHNR and CDR2 FQNEAQ (reference sequence). In DNA, the CDR3 is TGTGCCAGCAGCGACACAGCAACTAATGAAAAACTGTTTTTT. Translating gives CASSDTATNEKLFF.

The chain recombines TRBV29-1 with TRBJ1-5; 8 bases line up with TRBD1. There are 13 residues in the CDR3. With V trimmed by 4 bases and J by 7 bases, 6 bases remained unmatched. The V gene's germline CDR1 is SQVTM and CDR2 ANQGSEA. CDR3 sequence reads: CSVGQGLRQPQHF. In DNA, the CDR3 is TGCAGCGTTGGACAGGGGCTCAGACAGCCCCAGCATTTT.

The chain is built from TRBV2 and TRBJ2-1, with D maybe TRBD1 (5 bases). V gave up 7 bases and J gave up 7 bases, with 14 bases separating them. The CDR3 runs 13 residues. CDR1 SNHLY and CDR2 FYNNEI come from the germline V gene. CDR3 nucleotide sequence: TGTGCCAGCACGCAGGGCCCGGGTAATGAGCAGTTCTTC. Its translation is CASTQGPGNEQFF. Combining the CDR3 with reference TRBV2 and TRBJ2-1 gives the whole variable domain EPEVTQTPSHQVTQMGQEVILRCVPISNHLYFYWYRQILGQKVEFLVSFYNNEISEKSEIFDDQFSVERPDGSNFTLKIRSTKLEDSAMYFCASTQGPGNEQFFGPGTRLTVL.

CDR3 in DNA: TGTGCCAGTGGGAAGACAGGGGCGCTTGAAAAACTGTTTTTT. Translation: CASGKTGALEKLFF. The J gene is TRBJ1-4, the V gene TRBV19; the match to TRBD1 covers 8 bases. The CDR3 consists of 14 residues. Per germline, CDR1 LNHDA and CDR2 SQIVND (reference sequence). The V segment lost 8 bases and the J segment 7 bases; nucleotides outside the gene matches: 9. Based on the CDR3 plus reference TRBV19 and TRBJ1-4, the full variable domain is DGGITQSPKYLFRKEGQNVTLSCEQNLNHDAMYWYRQDPGQGLRLIYYSQIVNDFQKGDIAEGYSVSREKKESFPLTVTSAQKNPTAFYLCASGKTGALEKLFFGSGTQLSVL.

V gene TRBV27 combines with J gene TRBJ1-3; D may be TRBD1 (6 bases). The V and J ends lost 2 bases and 0 bases respectively, with 11 bases between them. CDR1 is MNHEY, CDR2 SMNVEV, per germline (reference sequence). This CDR3 contains 16 residues. In nucleotides, the CDR3 is TGTGCCAGCAGTTTAGGGGGGCTGAGCTCTGGAAACACCATATATTTT. The encoded protein is CASSLGGLSSGNTIYF.

V usage is TRBV18 and J usage is TRBJ2-7; D is unclear. Germline-derived CDR1 and CDR2 are KGHSH and LQKENI. The CDR3 sequence is 15 residues long. Trimming pared 2 bases from V and 4 bases from J, leaving 15 bases between. The CDR3 region is CASSPWENRDYEQYF. DNA for the CDR3: TGTGCCAGCTCACCATGGGAAAATAGAGATTACGAGCAGTACTTC.

Here the CDR3 reads CASSSWGSYEQYF. The CDR3 bases are TGTGCCAGCAGCTCTTGGGGAAGCTACGAGCAGTACTTC. The rearrangement links TRBV7-9 to TRBJ2-7; D uncertain. CDR1 is SEHNR and CDR2 is FQNEAQ in the germline V gene (reference sequence). Trimming pared 4 bases from V and 3 bases from J, leaving 10 bases between. This CDR3 has 13 amino acids.

V and J are TRBV3-1 (or the pseudogene TRBV3-2) and TRBJ1-5; 10 bases line up with TRBD1. Trimming cost V 2 bases and J 11 bases; bases outside gene matches: 12. Germline V gives CDR1 LGHDT, CDR2 YNNKEL (reference sequence). CDR3 length: 16 residues. CDR3 bases: TGTGCCAGCAGCCAAACCCGGGGACAGGGGTTTAGGGCCCAGCATTTT. Protein product: CASSQTRGQGFRAQHF.

The chain recombines TRBV19 with TRBJ2-1, with 9 bases aligning to TRBD2. Germline CDR1 and CDR2: LNHDA and SQIVND (reference sequence). CDR3 length equals 15 residues. With V trimmed by 6 bases and J by 4 bases, 7 bases remained unmatched. The DNA for the CDR3 is TGTGCCAGTAGCCAGCGGGAGGAGCTGTACAATGAGCAGTTCTTC. The encoded protein is CASSQREELYNEQFF.

This chain links TRBV5-4 with TRBJ2-3; 10 bases fit TRBD2. V was pared by 3 bases and J by 4 bases, with 11 bases of the junction left unmatched. Germline V gene data show CDR1 as SGHNT and CDR2 as YYREEE (reference sequence). CDR3 length: 17 amino acids. The CDR3, as DNA: TGTGCCAGCAGCTACCGGACTAGCGGATATGGGGCAGATACGCAGTATTTT. Translated, it gives CASSYRTSGYGADTQYF. The whole variable domain, remainder taken from reference TRBV5-4 and TRBJ2-3, is ETGVTQSPTHLIKTRGQQVTLRCSSQSGHNTVSWYQQALGQGPQFIFQYYREEENGRGNFPPRFSGLQFPNYSSELNVNALELDDSALYLCASSYRTSGYGADTQYFGPGTRLTVL.

The chain carries TRBV5-8 and TRBJ1-1; D unresolved. The CDR3 is 10 amino acids. Germline-derived CDR1 and CDR2 are SGHTS and YDEGEE. Trimming removed 4 bases at V and 11 bases at J, with 9 bases between. The CDR3 sequence is CASSDELAFF. The DNA of the CDR3 is TGTGCCAGCAGCGACGAATTGGCTTTCTTT. The entire variable domain, with the rest obtained from reference TRBV5-8 and TRBJ1-1, is as follows: EAGVTQSPTHLIKTRGQQATLRCSPISGHTSVYWYQQALGLGLQFLLWYDEGEERNRGNFPPRFSGRQFPNYSSELNVNALELEDSALYLCASSDELAFFGQGTRLTVV.

The V and J genes are TRBV7-2 and TRBJ1-6; no reliable D call. The length of the CDR3 is 18 residues. Germline CDR1 SGHTA, CDR2 FQGNSA. V lost 0 bases and J lost 0, with 12 bases in between. CDR3 in amino acids: CASSLAYAPSSYNSPLHF. DNA of the CDR3: TGTGCCAGCAGCTTAGCGTATGCCCCGAGCTCCTATAATTCACCCCTCCACTTT.

This chain joins TRBV11-3 and TRBJ2-5, with D uncertain. Germline V gene sequence: CDR1 SGHNT, CDR2 YENEEA. The length of the CDR3 is 13 residues. The V and J ends lost 1 base and 5 bases respectively, with 8 bases between them. CDR3 sequence: CASSLGGVETQYF. The CDR3 DNA follows: TGTGCCAGCAGCTTAGGGGGTGTGGAGACCCAGTACTTC.

The chain is built from TRBV14 and TRBJ1-4; 8 nucleotides line up with TRBD1. J lost 8 bases, V lost 1 base, and 9 bases had no gene match. This CDR3 contains 16 residues. The germline V gene has CDR1 SGHDN and CDR2 FVKESK. The CDR3 protein is CASSQVMDRVGEKLFF. CDR3 in DNA: TGTGCCAGCAGCCAAGTTATGGACAGGGTTGGCGAAAAACTGTTTTTT.

This clone was recorded a few times. The chain employs TRBV4-1 and TRBJ2-1; the match to TRBD2 covers 9 bases. The CDR3 contains 15 residues. CDR1 and CDR2 (germline): MGHRA, YSYEKL. V lost 1 base, J lost 7 bases, and 5 bases stayed unmatched. DNA of the CDR3: TGCGCCAGCAGCCAAGGGCTAGCGGGGCGGAATGAGCAGTTCTTC. Its translation is CASSQGLAGRNEQFF.

The rearrangement links TRBV5-1 to TRBJ1-3; no clear D gene. CDR3 length: 14 residues. Germline V CDR1 and CDR2: SGHRS, YFSETQ. Trimming left V 2 bases short and J 0 bases short, with 6 bases between. In DNA form, the CDR3 reads TGCGCCAGCAGCTTAGAGTTCTCTGGAAACACCATATATTTT. Its protein is CASSLEFSGNTIYF.

This clone is a singleton in its sample. The V and J genes are TRBV7-2 and TRBJ2-1; possibly TRBD1 or TRBD2 for D (6 bases each). CDR1 and CDR2 (germline): SGHTA, FQGNSA. The CDR3 is made up of 15 amino acids. V lost 6 bases and J lost 5, with 17 bases in between. The CDR3 spells CASRPPWGANNEQFF. The CDR3 DNA is TGTGCCAGCAGGCCCCCGTGGGGGGCGAACAATGAGCAGTTCTTC.

The chain carries TRBV19 and TRBJ2-1; 10 nucleotides match TRBD2. Germline values: CDR1 LNHDA, CDR2 SQIVND (reference sequence). The CDR3 has 15 residues. The junction had 9 bases not matched to a gene; V was cut back by 5 bases and J by 8 bases. This CDR3 reads CASSVSSGSSHEQFF. The DNA of the CDR3 is TGTGCCAGTAGTGTCTCTAGCGGGAGTTCCCATGAGCAGTTCTTC.

This chain joins TRBV2 and TRBJ1-2, with TRBD1 as a possible D gene (5 bases). There are 15 residues in the CDR3. V was pared by 11 bases and J by 4 bases, with 23 bases between. Looked up from germline, CDR1 is SNHLY and CDR2 is FYNNEI. The CDR3 region is CAAASGTSNPYGYTF. CDR3 sequence (DNA): TGTGCCGCCGCTTCCGGGACGTCCAACCCCTATGGCTACACCTTC.

The rearrangement links TRBV10-2 to TRBJ2-7; 7 bases are shared with TRBD1. The germline gives CDR1 WSHSY, CDR2 SAAADI. Germline trimming cut 3 bases from V and 7 bases from J; bases unmatched to any gene: 9. This CDR3 has 14 amino acids. The CDR3 DNA follows: TGCGCCAGCAGTGACAGGGGGATCCCCTGGGAGCAGTACTTC. It encodes CASSDRGIPWEQYF.